This entry describes one T cell receptor (beta chain). Antigen specificity is unknown. This record comes from a study of T cell responses to AZD1222 COVID-19 vaccine. General study findings and limits: Unmutated variant regions are reportedly targeted by nearly half of spike-specific TCRs.

Some clones are missing from TCRdb's copy, which holds only in-frame ones; the method was immunoSEQ multiplex PCR. The data hold about 110,000 clones, with around 93% observed a single time. The germline CDR1 and CDR2 sequences are SNHLY and FYNNEI. V lost 6 bases to trimming and J lost 10 bases, with 14 bases between them. This CDR3 contains 12 residues. V is TRBV2 and J is TRBJ2-3; no firm D call. This TCR derives from an adult in good health. This specimen consisted of peripheral blood, obtained on day 0 of AZD1222 vaccination. The CDR3 here is CASSSSAPSQYF. CDR3 nucleotides: TGTGCCAGCAGCTCCTCGGCTCCCTCGCAGTATTTT.